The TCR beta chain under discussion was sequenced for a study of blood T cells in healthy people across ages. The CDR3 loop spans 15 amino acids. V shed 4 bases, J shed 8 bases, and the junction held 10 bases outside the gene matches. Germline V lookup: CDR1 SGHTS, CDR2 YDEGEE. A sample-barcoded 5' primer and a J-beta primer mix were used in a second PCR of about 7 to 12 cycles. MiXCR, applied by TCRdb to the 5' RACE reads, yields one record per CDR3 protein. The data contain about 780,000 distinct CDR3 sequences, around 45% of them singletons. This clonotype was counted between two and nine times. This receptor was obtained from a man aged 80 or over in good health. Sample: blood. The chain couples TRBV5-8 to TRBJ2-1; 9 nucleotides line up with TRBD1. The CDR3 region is CASSRGTGQLDEQFF. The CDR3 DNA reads TGTGCCAGCAGCCGTGGGACAGGGCAGTTGGATGAGCAGTTCTTC. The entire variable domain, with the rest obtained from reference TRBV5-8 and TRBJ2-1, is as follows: EAGVTQSPTHLIKTRGQQATLRCSPISGHTSVYWYQQALGLGLQFLLWYDEGEERNRGNFPPRFSGRQFPNYSSELNVNALELEDSALYLCASSRGTGQLDEQFFGPGTRLTVL.